This entry is about one TCR beta chain. Its antigen is currently not known. Per-base quality was not reported, and no clone a single base away is much larger than it. The data were obtained in a study of shared clonotypes between healthy human individuals (TCRdb year 2020). General notes on the study: The cohort included a few men and a couple of women between 18 and 49 years of age. Leukapheresis yielded between about 0.94 and 8.9 billion PBMCs per donor. Blood TCR repertoires of five healthy adults were deeply sequenced to estimate repertoire size and the extent of clonotype sharing between individuals. To increase sequencing depth and limit assay-specific biases, different laboratories used diverse techniques to prepare libraries and sequence TCR repertoires. Per donor, three plates each were used for CD4 naive and CD4 memory, two for CD8 naive, and one for CD8 memory. Findings and caveats that apply to the study as a whole: The small number of donors limited the genetic and exposure-history diversity represented. Sampling was limited to blood, and TCR repertoires in tissue likely differ from TCR repertoires in blood. Pairwise subsampling indicated that sequencing depth was expected to affect the degree of clonotype sharing among donors. Naive subsets generally had larger estimated clonotype richness than memory subsets. Sharing across four donors was observed for approximately 5% of naive CD4, less than 4% of naive CD8, 2% to 2.5% of memory CD4, and around 0.42% of memory CD8 clonotypes. Compared with non-shared clonotypes, clonotypes shared by all four sorted-subset donors had higher generation probabilities. Even with the large sequencing depth, rarefaction of the sorted-subset datasets indicated that sequencing was incomplete.

Healthy HIV-negative adults with no recently reported acute infections or vaccinations were included as donors. Only Caucasian adults living in Nashville, Tennessee, USA were represented among the donors. CD4+ T cells were enriched by magnetic negative selection, after which naive cells were positively selected on CD45RA and the negative fraction was taken as the memory subset. After blood collection by leukapheresis, PBMCs were isolated using Ficoll-Histopaque density gradient centrifugation and then cryopreserved in the vapor phase of liquid nitrogen. Analytical flow cytometry was used to check the purity and quantity of each magnetically sorted T cell population. Genomic DNA was isolated from every sorted fraction and measured by UV absorbance on a Nanodrop 2000c. The germline V gene gives CDR1 as MNHEY and CDR2 as SVGAGI. The CDR3 starts with the cysteine, ends with the phenylalanine, and has 15 residues. CDR3 DNA only is kept here, 45 bases in frame from base 1. Trimming takes 6 bases off V and 3 bases off J; junction bases not matched to a gene: 7.

TCR CDR3 regions were amplified from genomic DNA by multiplex PCR using the deep immunoSEQ assay. Genomic DNA extracted from each cell subset was distributed evenly over all wells of several immunoSEQ 96-well plates, and each plate served as one replicate. For sorted subsets, 200 to 250 ng genomic DNA, equal to about 30,000 T cell genomes, was loaded into each replicate PCR. The purified libraries were quantified using a Qubit 3.0 fluorometer, sized with a Bioanalyzer 2100, and then quantified again using the KAPA Library Quantification kit. A separate single-read 150-cycle Illumina NextSeq 550 flow cell was used to sequence each immunoSEQ 96-well plate. The original methods were these. Because only junctional sequences without quality scores were contained in the immunoSEQ output, filtering matching that applied to full-length reads could not be performed. To assign V/J genes and CDR3, sequences were annotated using PyIR, a Python wrapper for IgBLAST v1.9, with IMGT germline references. Reads with weak V/J assignments (E-value above 1e-6), missing CDR3, stop codons, out-of-frame junctions, or ambiguous translated residues were removed. V3J clonotypes were defined as sequences sharing an identical inferred V gene, J gene, and CDR3 amino acid sequence. Percentage overlap between repertoires was computed as shared unique clonotypes divided by the size of the smaller repertoire. Three approaches were used to assess repertoire richness: RTK rarefaction, the Chao1 estimator, and Recon v2.1 estimates of unobserved clonotypes. OLGA was used to compute generation probabilities for all TCRbeta clonotypes that the gDNA method yielded from a handful of donors. TCRdb re-hosts the immuneACCESS table, in-frame sequences only. Its copies lack some clones; in the studies checked, an unresolved V gene accounts for under half of them, and the cause for the rest is not known. V and J calls and clone size follow that table, whereas D and trimming were derived from the DNA. The sample data list roughly 2.2 million clones, and 93% of these were observed just once. Clones ranked in the top ten supply 0.3% to 0.4% of the sample.

The rearrangement combines TRBV6-5 with TRBJ1-5; the junction holds 8 bases that match TRBD1. The sequence came from a young man in good health. Some clones in this sample may be carry-over from other donors' samples. Sequenced material: naive CD4+ T cells from PBMCs. The label giving this sample's cell subset or site can be read as: CD45RA+ positively selected. CDR3 sequence: CASSPGQAPNQPQHF. Read as DNA, the sequence is TGTGCCAGCAGCCCGGGACAGGCCCCCAATCAGCCCCAGCATTTT.